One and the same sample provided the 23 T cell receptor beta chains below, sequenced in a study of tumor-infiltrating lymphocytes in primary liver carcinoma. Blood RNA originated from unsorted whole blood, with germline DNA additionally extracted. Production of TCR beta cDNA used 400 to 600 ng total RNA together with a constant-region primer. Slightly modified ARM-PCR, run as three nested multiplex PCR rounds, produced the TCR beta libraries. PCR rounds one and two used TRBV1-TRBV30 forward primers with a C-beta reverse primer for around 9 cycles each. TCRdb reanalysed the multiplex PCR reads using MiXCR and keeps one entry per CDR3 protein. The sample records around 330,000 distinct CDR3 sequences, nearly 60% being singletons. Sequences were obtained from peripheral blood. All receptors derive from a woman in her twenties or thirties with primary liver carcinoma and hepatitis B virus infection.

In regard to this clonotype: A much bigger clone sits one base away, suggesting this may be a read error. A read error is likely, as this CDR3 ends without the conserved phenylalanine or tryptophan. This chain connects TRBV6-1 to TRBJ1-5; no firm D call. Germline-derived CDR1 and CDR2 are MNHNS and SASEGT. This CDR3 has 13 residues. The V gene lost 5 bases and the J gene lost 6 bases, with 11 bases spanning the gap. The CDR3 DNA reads TGTGCCAGCAGTTATAAAATTTCTCAGCCCCAGCATTCT. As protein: CASSYKISQPQHS.

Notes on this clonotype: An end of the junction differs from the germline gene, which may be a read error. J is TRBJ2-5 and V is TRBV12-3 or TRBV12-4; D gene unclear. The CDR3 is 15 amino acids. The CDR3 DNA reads TGTGTCAGCAGCACCTACCCCTGGAGCGAGGAGACCCGGTACTTC. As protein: CVSSTYPWSEETRYF.

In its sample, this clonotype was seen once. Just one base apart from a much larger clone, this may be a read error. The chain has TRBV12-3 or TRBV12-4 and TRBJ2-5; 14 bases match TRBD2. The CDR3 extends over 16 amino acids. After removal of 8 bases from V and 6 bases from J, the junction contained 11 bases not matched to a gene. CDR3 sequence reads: CASGPSGLAGEKTQYF. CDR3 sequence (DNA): TGTGCCAGCGGTCCTTCGGGACTAGCGGGAGAAAAGACCCAGTACTTC.

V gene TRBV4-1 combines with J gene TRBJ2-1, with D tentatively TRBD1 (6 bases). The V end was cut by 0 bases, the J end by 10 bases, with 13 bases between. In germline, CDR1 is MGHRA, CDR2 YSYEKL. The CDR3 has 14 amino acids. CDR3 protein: CASSQDVWTVEQFF. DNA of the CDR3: TGCGCCAGCAGCCAAGATGTCTGGACAGTAGAGCAGTTCTTC.

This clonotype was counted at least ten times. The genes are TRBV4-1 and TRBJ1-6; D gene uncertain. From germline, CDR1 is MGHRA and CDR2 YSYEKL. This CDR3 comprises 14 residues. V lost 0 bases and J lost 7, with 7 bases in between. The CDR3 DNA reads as TGCGCCAGCAGCCAAGAATCGGGAAATTCACCCCTCCACTTT. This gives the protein CASSQESGNSPLHF.

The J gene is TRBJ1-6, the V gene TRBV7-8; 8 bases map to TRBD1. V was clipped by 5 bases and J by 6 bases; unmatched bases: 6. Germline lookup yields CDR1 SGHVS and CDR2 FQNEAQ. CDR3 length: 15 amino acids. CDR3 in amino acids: CASSPRTGPNSPLHF. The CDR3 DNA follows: TGTGCCAGCAGCCCAAGGACAGGGCCTAATTCACCCCTCCACTTT.

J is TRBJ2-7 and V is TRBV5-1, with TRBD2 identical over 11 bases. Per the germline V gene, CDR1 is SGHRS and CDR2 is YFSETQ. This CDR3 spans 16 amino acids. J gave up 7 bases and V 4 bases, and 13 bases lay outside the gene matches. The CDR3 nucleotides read TGCGCCAGCAGCATACTAGGGACTAGCGGTTCCGGAGAGCAGTACTTC. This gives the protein CASSILGTSGSGEQYF.

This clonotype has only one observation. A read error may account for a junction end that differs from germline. The CDR3 nucleotides are TGTGCCAACAGTTTCACAGGGACGTTGAATGAAAAACTGTTTTTT. Residues: CANSFTGTLNEKLFF. The chain uses TRBV12-3 or TRBV12-4 and TRBJ1-4; D is possibly TRBD1 (6 bases). The CDR3 length is 15 residues.

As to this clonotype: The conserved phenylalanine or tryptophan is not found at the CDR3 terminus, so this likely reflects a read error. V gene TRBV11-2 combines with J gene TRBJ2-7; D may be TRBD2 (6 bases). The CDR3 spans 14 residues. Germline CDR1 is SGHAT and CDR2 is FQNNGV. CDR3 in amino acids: CTSSLVGGTYEQYL. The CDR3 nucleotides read TGTACCAGCAGCTTAGTCGGGGGAACCTACGAGCAGTACCTC.

CDR3 sequence reads: CASSPLAGGPSDEQYF. CDR3 DNA: TGTGCCAGCAGCCCACTAGCGGGAGGGCCCTCTGACGAGCAGTACTTC. The chain combines TRBV6-5 with TRBJ2-7, with 13 nucleotides matching TRBD2. CDR3 size: 16 residues. J lost 5 bases, V lost 6 bases, and 10 bases had no gene match. The germline V gene has CDR1 MNHEY and CDR2 SVGAGI.

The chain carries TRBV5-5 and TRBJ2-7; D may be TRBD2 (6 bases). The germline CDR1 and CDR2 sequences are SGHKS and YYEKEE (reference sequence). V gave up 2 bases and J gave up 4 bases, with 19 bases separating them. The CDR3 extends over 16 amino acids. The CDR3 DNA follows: TGTGCCAGCAGCTTTCGATCGGAGGGCGGGTCTTACGAGCAGTACTTC. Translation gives CASSFRSEGGSYEQYF.

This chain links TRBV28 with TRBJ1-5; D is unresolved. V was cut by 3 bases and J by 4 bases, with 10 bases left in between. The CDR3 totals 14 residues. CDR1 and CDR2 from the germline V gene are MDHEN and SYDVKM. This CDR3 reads CASSFPGQNQPQHF. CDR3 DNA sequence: TGTGCCAGCAGTTTCCCGGGCCAAAATCAGCCCCAGCATTTT.

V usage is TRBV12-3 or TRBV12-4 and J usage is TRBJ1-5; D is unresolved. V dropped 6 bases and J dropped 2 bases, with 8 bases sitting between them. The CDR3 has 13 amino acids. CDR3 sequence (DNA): TGTGCCAGCAGCTCCTCCCGCAATCAGCCCCAGCATTTT. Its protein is CASSSSRNQPQHF.

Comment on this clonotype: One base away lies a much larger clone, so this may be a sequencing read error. The CDR3 region has the DNA TGTGCCAGCAGTTACACCAGCGGACAAGAGACCCAGTGCTTC. It specifies CASSYTSGQETQCF. The chain uses TRBV6-5 and TRBJ2-5; D is tentatively TRBD1 or TRBD2 (5 bases each). The CDR3 sequence is 14 residues long. Germline V gene data show CDR1 as MNHEY and CDR2 as SVGAGI.

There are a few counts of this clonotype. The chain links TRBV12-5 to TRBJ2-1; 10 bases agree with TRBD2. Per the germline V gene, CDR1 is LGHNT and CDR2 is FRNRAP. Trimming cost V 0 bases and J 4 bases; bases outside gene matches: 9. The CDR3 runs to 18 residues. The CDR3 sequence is CASGLVHSGRASYNEQFF. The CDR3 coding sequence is TGTGCTAGTGGTTTGGTACACAGCGGGAGGGCATCGTACAATGAGCAGTTCTTC.

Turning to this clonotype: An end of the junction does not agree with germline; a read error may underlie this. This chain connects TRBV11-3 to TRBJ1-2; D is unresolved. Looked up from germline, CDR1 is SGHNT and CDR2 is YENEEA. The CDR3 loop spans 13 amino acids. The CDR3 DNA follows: TGTGCTAGCAGCTCCCAAGTCGGTGGCGGCTACGCCTTC. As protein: CASSSQVGGGYAF.

Here the CDR3 reads CASSLDRGTHYEQYF. The CDR3 DNA reads TGTGCCAGCAGCTTAGACAGGGGCACCCATTACGAGCAGTACTTC. The V call is TRBV7-9, the J call TRBJ2-7; the match to TRBD1 covers 7 bases. V lost 1 base, J lost 4 bases, and 7 bases stayed unmatched. This CDR3 has 15 residues. Germline lookup yields CDR1 SEHNR and CDR2 FQNEAQ (reference sequence).

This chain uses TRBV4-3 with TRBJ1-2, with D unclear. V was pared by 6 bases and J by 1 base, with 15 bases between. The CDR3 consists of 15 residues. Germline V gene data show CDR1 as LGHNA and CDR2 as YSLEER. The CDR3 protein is CASSARNNHNYGYTF. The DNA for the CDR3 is TGCGCCAGCAGTGCCCGGAACAACCATAACTATGGCTACACCTTC.

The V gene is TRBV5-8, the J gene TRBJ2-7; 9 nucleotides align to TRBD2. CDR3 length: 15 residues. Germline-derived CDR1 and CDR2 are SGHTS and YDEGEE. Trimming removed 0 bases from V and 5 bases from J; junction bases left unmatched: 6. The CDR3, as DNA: TGTGCCAGCAGCTTGGGATTAGCGGGAGCTGACGAGCAGTACTTC. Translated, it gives CASSLGLAGADEQYF.

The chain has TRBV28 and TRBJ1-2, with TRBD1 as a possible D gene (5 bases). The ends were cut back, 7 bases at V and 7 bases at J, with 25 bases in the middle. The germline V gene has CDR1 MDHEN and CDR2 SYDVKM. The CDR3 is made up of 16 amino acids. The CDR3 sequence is CASTRPLPSRGTGYTF. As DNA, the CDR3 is TGTGCCAGCACCCGACCTCTTCCTAGCCGGGGGACTGGCTACACCTTC.

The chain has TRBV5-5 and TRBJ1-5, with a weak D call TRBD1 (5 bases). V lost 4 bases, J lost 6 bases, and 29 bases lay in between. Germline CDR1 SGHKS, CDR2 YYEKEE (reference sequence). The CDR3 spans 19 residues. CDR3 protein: CASSPTFPGRGKRPQPQHF. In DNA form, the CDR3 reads TGTGCCAGCAGCCCTACATTCCCGGGACGGGGGAAAAGACCTCAGCCCCAGCATTTT. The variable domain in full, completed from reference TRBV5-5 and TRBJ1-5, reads DAGVTQSPTHLIKTRGQQVTLRCSPISGHKSVSWYQQVLGQGPQFIFQYYEKEERGRGNFPDRFSARQFPNYSSELNVNALLLGDSALYLCASSPTFPGRGKRPQPQHFGDGTRLSIL.

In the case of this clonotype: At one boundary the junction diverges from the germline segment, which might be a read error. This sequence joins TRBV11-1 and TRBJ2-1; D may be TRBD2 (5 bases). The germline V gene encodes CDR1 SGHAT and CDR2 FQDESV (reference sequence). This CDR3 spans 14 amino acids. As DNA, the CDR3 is TGTGTCAGCAGCTTAGTCCGTACTCGGGGTGAGCAGTTCTTC. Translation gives CVSSLVRTRGEQFF.

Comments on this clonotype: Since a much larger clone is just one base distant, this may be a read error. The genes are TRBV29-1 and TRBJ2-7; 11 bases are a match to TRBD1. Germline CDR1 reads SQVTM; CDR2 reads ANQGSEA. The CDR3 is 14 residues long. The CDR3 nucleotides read TGCAGCGATGAAGGGACAGGGGGTACCTACGAGCAGTACTTC. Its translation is CSDEGTGGTYEQYF.